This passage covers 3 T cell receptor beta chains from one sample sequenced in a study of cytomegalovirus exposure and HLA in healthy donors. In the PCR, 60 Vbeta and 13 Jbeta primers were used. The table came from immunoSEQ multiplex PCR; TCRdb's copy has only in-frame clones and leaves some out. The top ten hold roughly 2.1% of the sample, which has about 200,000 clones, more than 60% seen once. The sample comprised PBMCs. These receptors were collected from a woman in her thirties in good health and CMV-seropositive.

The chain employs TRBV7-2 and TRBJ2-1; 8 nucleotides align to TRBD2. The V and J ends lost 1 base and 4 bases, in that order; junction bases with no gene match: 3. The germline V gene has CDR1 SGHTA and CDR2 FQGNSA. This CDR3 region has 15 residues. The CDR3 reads CASSLGRGAYNEQFF. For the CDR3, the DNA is TGTGCCAGCAGCTTAGGGCGGGGGGCGTACAATGAGCAGTTCTTC.

The CDR3 DNA is TGTGCCAGCAGCCAGGGCGGGGCTAACTATGGCTACACCTTC. It codes for CASSQGGANYGYTF. This chain links TRBV7-2 with TRBJ1-2; TRBD1 is a possible D gene (5 bases). CDR3 length: 14 residues. With 5 bases removed from V and 0 bases from J, the gap between germline ends came to 10 bases. Germline V gives CDR1 SGHTA, CDR2 FQGNSA.

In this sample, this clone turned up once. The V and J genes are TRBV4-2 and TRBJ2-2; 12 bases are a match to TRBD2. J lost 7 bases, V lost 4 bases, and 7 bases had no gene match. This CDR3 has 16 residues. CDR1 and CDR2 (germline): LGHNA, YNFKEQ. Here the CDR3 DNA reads TGTGCCAGCAGCCTATCTAGCGGGAGGGAGAACGGGGAGCTGTTTTTT. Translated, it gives CASSLSSGRENGELFF.